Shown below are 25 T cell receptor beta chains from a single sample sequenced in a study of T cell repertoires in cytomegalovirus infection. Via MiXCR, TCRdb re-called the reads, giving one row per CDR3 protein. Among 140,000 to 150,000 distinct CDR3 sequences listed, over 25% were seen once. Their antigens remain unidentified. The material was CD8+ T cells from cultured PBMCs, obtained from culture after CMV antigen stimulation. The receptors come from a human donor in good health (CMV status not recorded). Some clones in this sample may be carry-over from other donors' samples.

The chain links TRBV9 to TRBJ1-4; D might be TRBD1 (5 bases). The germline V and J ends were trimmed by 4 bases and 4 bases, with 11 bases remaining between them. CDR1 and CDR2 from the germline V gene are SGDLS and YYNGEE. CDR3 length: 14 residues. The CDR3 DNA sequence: TGTGCCAGCAGCACAGGACTGAGTAATGAAAAACTGTTTTTT. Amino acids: CASSTGLSNEKLFF.

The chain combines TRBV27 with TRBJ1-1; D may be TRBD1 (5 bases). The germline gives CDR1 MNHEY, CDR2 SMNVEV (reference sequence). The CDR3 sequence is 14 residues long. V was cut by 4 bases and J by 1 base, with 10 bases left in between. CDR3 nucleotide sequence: TGTGCCAGCAGTTCACCCACAGGGAACACTGAAGCTTTCTTT. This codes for CASSSPTGNTEAFF.

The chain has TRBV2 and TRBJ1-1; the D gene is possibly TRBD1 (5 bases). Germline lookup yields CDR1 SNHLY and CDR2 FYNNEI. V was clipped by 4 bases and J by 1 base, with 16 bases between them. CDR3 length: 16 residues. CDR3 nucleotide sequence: TGTGCCAGCAGTGGTTCATTCCAGGGTGGGAACACTGAAGCTTTCTTT. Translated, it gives CASSGSFQGGNTEAFF.

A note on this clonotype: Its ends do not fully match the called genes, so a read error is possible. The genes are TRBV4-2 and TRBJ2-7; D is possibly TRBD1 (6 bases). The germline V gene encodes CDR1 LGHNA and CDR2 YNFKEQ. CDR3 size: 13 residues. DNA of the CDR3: TGTGCGAGCAGCCAAGGGGGAGCGACCGAGCAGTACTTC. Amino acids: CASSQGGATEQYF.

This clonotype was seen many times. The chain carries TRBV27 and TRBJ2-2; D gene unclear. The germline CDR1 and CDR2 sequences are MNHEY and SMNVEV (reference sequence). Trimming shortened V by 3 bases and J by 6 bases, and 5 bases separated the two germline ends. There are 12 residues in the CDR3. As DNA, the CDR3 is TGTGCCAGCAGTTTTGTTCCCGGGGAGCTGTTTTTT. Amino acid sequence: CASSFVPGELFF.

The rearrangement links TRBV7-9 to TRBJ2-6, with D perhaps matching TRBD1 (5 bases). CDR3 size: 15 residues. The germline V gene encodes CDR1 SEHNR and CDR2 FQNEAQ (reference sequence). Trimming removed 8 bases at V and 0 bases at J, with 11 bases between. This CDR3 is CASQTVPSGANVLTF. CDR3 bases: TGTGCCAGCCAGACAGTACCCTCTGGGGCCAACGTCCTGACTTTC. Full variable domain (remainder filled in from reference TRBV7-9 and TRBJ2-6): DTGVSQNPRHKITKRGQNVTFRCDPISEHNRLYWYRQTLGQGPEFLTYFQNEAQLEKSRLLSDRFSAERPKGSFSTLEIQRTEQGDSAMYLCASQTVPSGANVLTFGAGSRLTVL.

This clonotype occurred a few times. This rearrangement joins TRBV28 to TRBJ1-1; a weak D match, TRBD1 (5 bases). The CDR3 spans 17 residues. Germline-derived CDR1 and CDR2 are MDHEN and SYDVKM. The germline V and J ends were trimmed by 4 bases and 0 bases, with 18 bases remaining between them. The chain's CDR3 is CASSSYFTGPLNTEAFF. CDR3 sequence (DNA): TGTGCCAGCAGTTCCTACTTTACAGGTCCTCTGAACACTGAAGCTTTCTTT.

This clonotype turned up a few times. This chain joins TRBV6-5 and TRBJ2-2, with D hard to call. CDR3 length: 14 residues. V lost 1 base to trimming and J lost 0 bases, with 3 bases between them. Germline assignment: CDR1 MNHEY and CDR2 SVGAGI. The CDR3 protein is CASSYYANTGELFF. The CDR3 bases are TGTGCCAGCAGTTACTACGCGAACACCGGGGAGCTGTTTTTT.

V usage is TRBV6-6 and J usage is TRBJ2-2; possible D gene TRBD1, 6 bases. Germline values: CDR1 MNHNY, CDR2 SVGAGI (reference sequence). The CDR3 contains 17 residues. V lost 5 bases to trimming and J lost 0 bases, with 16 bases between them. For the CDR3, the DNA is TGTGCCAGCAGTACTGCCGGGACAAGATCGAACACCGGGGAGCTGTTTTTT. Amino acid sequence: CASSTAGTRSNTGELFF.

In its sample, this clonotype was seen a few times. The CDR3 coding sequence is TGTGCCAGCAGTTTAGGCAGGAGCCAAGAGACCCAGTACTTC. It codes for CASSLGRSQETQYF. The chain is built from TRBV12-3 or TRBV12-4 and TRBJ2-5; D gene unclear. Trimming left V 1 base short and J 1 base short, with 7 bases between. This CDR3 comprises 14 residues.

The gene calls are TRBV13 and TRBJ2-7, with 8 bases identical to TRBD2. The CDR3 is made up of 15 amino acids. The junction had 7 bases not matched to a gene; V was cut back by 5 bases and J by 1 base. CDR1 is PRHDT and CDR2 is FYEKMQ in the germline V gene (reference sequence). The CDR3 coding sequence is TGTGCCAGCAGCCGGGGGGCTAGCGGGTCCTACGAGCAGTACTTC. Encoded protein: CASSRGASGSYEQYF.

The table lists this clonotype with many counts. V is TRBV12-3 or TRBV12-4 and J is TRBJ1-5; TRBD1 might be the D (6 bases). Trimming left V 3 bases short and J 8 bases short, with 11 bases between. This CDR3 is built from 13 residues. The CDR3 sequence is CASSFRAGEPQHF. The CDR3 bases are TGTGCCAGCAGTTTTCGGGCAGGGGAGCCCCAGCATTTT.

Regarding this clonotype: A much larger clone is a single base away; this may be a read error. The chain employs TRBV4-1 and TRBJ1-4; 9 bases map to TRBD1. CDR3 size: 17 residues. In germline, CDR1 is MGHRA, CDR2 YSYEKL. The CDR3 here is CASSRDVTGGRSGKLFF. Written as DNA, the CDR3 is TGTGCCAGCAGCCGAGATGTGACAGGGGGGCGGTCGGGAAAACTGTTTTTT.

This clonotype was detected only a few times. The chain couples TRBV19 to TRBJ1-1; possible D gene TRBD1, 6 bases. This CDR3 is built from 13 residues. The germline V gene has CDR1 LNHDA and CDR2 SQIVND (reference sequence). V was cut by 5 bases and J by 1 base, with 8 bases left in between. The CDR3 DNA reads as TGTGCCAGTAGTCTGGACAGGAACACTGAAGCTTTCTTT. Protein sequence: CASSLDRNTEAFF.

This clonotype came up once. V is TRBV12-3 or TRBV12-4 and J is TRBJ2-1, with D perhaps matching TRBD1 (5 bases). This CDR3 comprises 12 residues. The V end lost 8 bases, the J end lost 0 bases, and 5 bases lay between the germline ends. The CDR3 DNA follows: TGTGCCAGCGGGGCCTCCTACAATGAGCAGTTCTTC. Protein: CASGASYNEQFF.

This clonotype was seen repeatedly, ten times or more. The DNA of the CDR3 is TGTGCCAGCAGCCCGGGGACGGCTGGGACCCAGTACTTC. Protein product: CASSPGTAGTQYF. This chain joins TRBV7-2 and TRBJ2-5; D is possibly TRBD1 or TRBD2 (5 bases each). This CDR3 region has 13 residues. Looked up from germline, CDR1 is SGHTA and CDR2 is FQGNSA. With 5 bases removed from V and 7 bases from J, the gap between germline ends came to 14 bases.

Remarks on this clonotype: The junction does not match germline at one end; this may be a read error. The CDR3 DNA sequence: TGTGCCAGCAGCGTAGCCGATCCGGGACAGGGAGTCGTTTTT. Translated: CASSVADPGQGVVF. This chain connects TRBV9 to TRBJ2-2; 9 positions match TRBD1. The CDR3 loop spans 14 amino acids. The V gene's germline CDR1 is SGDLS and CDR2 YYNGEE.

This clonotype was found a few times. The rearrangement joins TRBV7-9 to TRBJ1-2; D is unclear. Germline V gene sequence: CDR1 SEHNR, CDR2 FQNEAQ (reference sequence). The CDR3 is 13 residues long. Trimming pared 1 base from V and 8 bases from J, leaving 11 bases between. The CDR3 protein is CASSLEGARGYTF. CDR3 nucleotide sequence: TGTGCCAGCAGCTTAGAAGGAGCTCGGGGCTACACCTTC.

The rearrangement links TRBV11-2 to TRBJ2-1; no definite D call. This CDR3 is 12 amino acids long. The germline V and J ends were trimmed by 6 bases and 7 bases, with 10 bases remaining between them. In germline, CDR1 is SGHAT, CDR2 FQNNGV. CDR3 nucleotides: TGTGCCAGCAGACAGACCTGGAATGAGCAGTTCTTC. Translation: CASRQTWNEQFF.

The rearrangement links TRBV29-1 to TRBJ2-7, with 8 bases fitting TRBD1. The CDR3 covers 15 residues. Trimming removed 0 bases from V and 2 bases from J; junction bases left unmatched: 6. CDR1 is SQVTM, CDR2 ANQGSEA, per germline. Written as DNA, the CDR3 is TGCAGCGTTGAAGAAGGGACAGGAGGGGCCTACGAGCAGTACTTC. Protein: CSVEEGTGGAYEQYF.

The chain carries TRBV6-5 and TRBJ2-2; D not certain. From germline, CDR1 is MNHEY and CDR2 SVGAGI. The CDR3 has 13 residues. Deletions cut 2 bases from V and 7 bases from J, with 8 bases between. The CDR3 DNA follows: TGTGCCAGCAGTTACACTCCGATCGGGGAGCTGTTTTTT. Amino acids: CASSYTPIGELFF.

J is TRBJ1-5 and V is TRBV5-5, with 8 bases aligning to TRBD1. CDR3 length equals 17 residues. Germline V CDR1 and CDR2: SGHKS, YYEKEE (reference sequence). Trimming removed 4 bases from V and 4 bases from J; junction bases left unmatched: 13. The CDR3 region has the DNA TGTGCCAGCAGCGGGGCGCAGGGGGCAAGTGGTAATCAGCCCCAGCATTTT. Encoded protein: CASSGAQGASGNQPQHF.

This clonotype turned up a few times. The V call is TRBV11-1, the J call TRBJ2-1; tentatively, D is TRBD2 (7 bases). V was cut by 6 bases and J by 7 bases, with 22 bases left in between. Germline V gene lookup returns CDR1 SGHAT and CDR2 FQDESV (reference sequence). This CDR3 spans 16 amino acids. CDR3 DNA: TGTGCCAGCAGTGGAGCCTCGGGGGGCTGGAGTAATGAGCAGTTCTTC. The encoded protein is CASSGASGGWSNEQFF.

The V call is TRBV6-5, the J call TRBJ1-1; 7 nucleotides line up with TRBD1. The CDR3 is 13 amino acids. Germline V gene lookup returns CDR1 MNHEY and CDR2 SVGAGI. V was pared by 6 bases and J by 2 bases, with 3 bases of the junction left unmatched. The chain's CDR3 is CASRTGPNTEAFF. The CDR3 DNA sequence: TGTGCCAGCAGGACAGGGCCTAACACTGAAGCTTTCTTT.

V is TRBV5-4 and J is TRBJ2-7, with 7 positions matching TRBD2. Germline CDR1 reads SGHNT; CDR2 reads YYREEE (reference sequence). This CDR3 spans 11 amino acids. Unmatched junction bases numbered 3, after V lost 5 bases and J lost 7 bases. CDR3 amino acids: CASRERGEQYF. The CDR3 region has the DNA TGTGCCAGCAGGGAGCGGGGAGAGCAGTACTTC.